One and the same sample provided the 23 T cell receptor beta chains below, sequenced in a study of regulatory T cells in long-lasting Graves disease. Sample time point: persistent/refractory GD, antithyroid drugs over 5 years with positive TRAb. Generation of the TCR library employed RNA extracted from PBMCs. Building the TCR beta libraries relied on iRepertoire HTBI primers, and CDR3 regions underwent Arm-PCR. One entry per CDR3 protein results from TCRdb running MiXCR on the multiplex PCR reads. The sample carries 650,000 to 700,000 distinct CDR3 sequences, approximately 29% recorded once. The specimen comprised peripheral blood mononuclear cells (PBMCs), sampled when the disease was refractory, from a patient treated with antithyroid drugs. These receptors were obtained from a female donor with Graves disease.

This clonotype was seen more than once but under ten times. Possible read error: a much larger clone is one base away. The gene calls are TRBV9 and TRBJ1-1; tentative D call: TRBD1 (5 bases). Per the germline V gene, CDR1 is SGDLS and CDR2 is YYNGEE. Trimming cost V 4 bases and J 6 bases, with 10 bases left between them. This CDR3 spans 12 amino acids. The CDR3: CASSPRDAEAFF. As DNA, the CDR3 is TGTGCCAGCAGCCCCCGGGACGCTGAAGCTTTCTTT.

This rearrangement joins TRBV29-1 to TRBJ1-1; 7 bases agree with TRBD1. CDR1 is SQVTM, CDR2 ANQGSEA, per germline. The junction had 10 bases not matched to a gene; V was cut back by 2 bases and J by 4 bases. CDR3 length equals 15 residues. Here the CDR3 reads CSVEWRPGGGTEAFF. CDR3 sequence (DNA): TGCAGCGTTGAATGGCGTCCAGGGGGAGGCACTGAAGCTTTCTTT.

The chain joins TRBV4-1 to TRBJ1-2; D is ambiguous. CDR1 is MGHRA and CDR2 is YSYEKL in the germline V gene. Trimming removed 1 base from V and 13 bases from J, with 10 bases in between. The CDR3 runs 11 residues. CDR3: CASSQGDIPTF. The CDR3 DNA reads TGCGCCAGCAGCCAAGGAGACATTCCCACCTTC.

This clonotype was seen a handful of times. The gene calls are TRBV5-1 and TRBJ1-1, with 7 bases fitting TRBD1. The CDR3 totals 16 residues. Germline CDR1 SGHRS, CDR2 YFSETQ. The ends lost 0 bases at V and 1 base at J; junction bases unmatched: 6. CDR3 in DNA: TGCGCCAGCAGCTTGGGGTACAGGGGACGGAACACTGAAGCTTTCTTT. Its protein product is CASSLGYRGRNTEAFF. Looking up the rest from reference TRBV5-1 and TRBJ1-1 gives the full variable domain: KAGVTQTPRYLIKTRGQQVTLSCSPISGHRSVSWYQQTPGQGLQFLFEYFSETQRNKGNFPGRFSGRQFSNSRSEMNVSTLELGDSALYLCASSLGYRGRNTEAFFGQGTRLTVV.

This chain links TRBV27 with TRBJ2-3, with 7 positions matching TRBD2. Looked up from germline, CDR1 is MNHEY and CDR2 is SMNVEV (reference sequence). V lost 6 bases to trimming and J lost 4 bases; unmatched junction nucleotides: 13. The CDR3 runs 16 residues. This chain's CDR3 is CASSPLAINDSDTQYF. The CDR3 DNA is TGTGCCAGCAGCCCACTAGCGATCAACGATTCAGATACGCAGTATTTT.

The J gene is TRBJ2-2, the V gene TRBV29-1; TRBD2 aligns across 11 bases. V lost 4 bases, J lost 5 bases, and 9 bases stayed unmatched. Germline assignment: CDR1 SQVTM and CDR2 ANQGSEA. This CDR3 has 16 residues. The CDR3 region has the DNA TGCAGCGTTGGGGCGAGGGGGACTAGCGGTACCGGGGAGCTGTTTTTT. Protein: CSVGARGTSGTGELFF.

V gene TRBV2 combines with J gene TRBJ2-7; D is unclear. The CDR3 spans 14 residues. Per the germline V gene, CDR1 is SNHLY and CDR2 is FYNNEI. The ends were cut back, 1 base at V and 5 bases at J, with 12 bases in the middle. The CDR3 reads CASSEGYGPHEQYF. The CDR3, as DNA: TGTGCCAGCAGTGAAGGCTACGGGCCCCACGAGCAGTACTTC.

This CDR3 reads CASSLILADNEQYF. In nucleotides, the CDR3 is TGTGCCAGCAGTTTAATACTAGCAGATAACGAGCAGTACTTC. This chain connects TRBV28 to TRBJ2-7; the D gene is possibly TRBD2 (6 bases). Germline CDR1 is MDHEN and CDR2 is SYDVKM. The germline V and J ends were trimmed by 2 bases and 5 bases, with 13 bases remaining between them. The CDR3 is 14 amino acids.

The J gene is TRBJ1-1, the V gene TRBV3-1, with D maybe TRBD1 (6 bases). Germline CDR1 is LGHDT and CDR2 is YNNKEL (reference sequence). CDR3 size: 13 residues. Trimming took 3 bases from V and 4 from J, leaving 9 bases between them. The CDR3 protein is CASSHSGVTEAFF. The CDR3 DNA reads TGTGCCAGCAGCCATTCAGGGGTCACTGAAGCTTTCTTT.

This clonotype was seen only a few times. The V and J genes are TRBV20-1 and TRBJ1-1, with 9 bases aligning to TRBD1. V shed 6 bases, J shed 1 base, and the junction held 15 bases outside the gene matches. The CDR3 consists of 17 residues. The germline V gene encodes CDR1 DFQATT and CDR2 SNEGSKA (reference sequence). The CDR3 DNA reads TGCAGTGCCAAGAGACCCGGAGGGACAGGGACGAACACTGAAGCTTTCTTT. Protein sequence: CSAKRPGGTGTNTEAFF.

V and J are TRBV6-1 and TRBJ1-4; a weak D match, TRBD1 (5 bases). In germline, CDR1 is MNHNS, CDR2 SASEGT. This CDR3 has 13 residues. Trimming took off 7 bases at V and 4 bases at J, with 10 bases between the two ends. CDR3 protein: CASIRDGNEKLFF. DNA of the CDR3: TGTGCCAGCATACGGGACGGTAATGAAAAACTGTTTTTT.

This chain connects TRBV4-1 to TRBJ1-5, with 7 bases aligning to TRBD1. Germline V lookup: CDR1 MGHRA, CDR2 YSYEKL. The CDR3 has 17 amino acids. V shed 1 base, J shed 0 bases, and the junction held 6 bases outside the gene matches. In DNA form, the CDR3 reads TGCGCCAGCAGCCAAGGTACAGGGGTCTCTAGCAATCAGCCCCAGCATTTT. Amino acid sequence: CASSQGTGVSSNQPQHF.

The chain recombines TRBV20-1 with TRBJ1-1; no clear D gene. CDR1 is DFQATT and CDR2 is SNEGSKA in the germline V gene (reference sequence). V was pared by 5 bases and J by 4 bases, with 14 bases between. The CDR3 runs 13 residues. The CDR3 DNA reads TGCAGTGCTCACGGCCAAACGGGCACTGAAGCTTTCTTT. Amino acid sequence: CSAHGQTGTEAFF.

In the case of this clonotype: This could be a read error, since a much larger clone is one nucleotide away. V and J are TRBV6-2 or TRBV6-3 and TRBJ1-1; D ambiguous. V lost 5 bases, J lost 4 bases, and 20 bases lay in between. Per the germline V gene, CDR1 is MNHEY and CDR2 is SVGEGT. The CDR3 runs to 16 residues. The chain's CDR3 is CASSGTVGGGGTEAFF. The CDR3 nucleotides read TGTGCCAGCAGTGGAACGGTCGGAGGAGGCGGCACTGAAGCTTTCTTT.

This chain uses TRBV7-2 with TRBJ2-1, with TRBD2 identical over 16 bases. Germline loops: CDR1 SGHTA, CDR2 FQGNSA. Trimming cost V 5 bases and J 7 bases; bases outside gene matches: 17. The CDR3 consists of 20 residues. The CDR3 DNA reads TGTGCCAGCAGCAAATCTCCCGGGACTAGCGGGAGGGTAAGGAGAAATGAGCAGTTCTTC. Protein product: CASSKSPGTSGRVRRNEQFF.

This clonotype was detected only a few times. The chain uses TRBV7-9 and TRBJ1-2; no definite D call. The CDR3 is 14 residues long. With 3 bases removed from V and 8 bases from J, the gap between germline ends came to 16 bases. Germline V gene sequence: CDR1 SEHNR, CDR2 FQNEAQ (reference sequence). CDR3 protein: CASSFEGPQRGYTF. The CDR3, as DNA: TGTGCCAGCAGCTTCGAGGGCCCGCAGCGGGGCTACACCTTC.

Ten or more counts support this clonotype. This rearrangement joins TRBV12-3 or TRBV12-4 to TRBJ1-2, with 7 bases matching TRBD1. CDR3 length: 14 residues. Losses at the gene ends were 2 bases for V and 10 bases for J; bases not matched to a gene: 10. CDR3 nucleotides: TGTGCCAGCAGTTTAAGGGGGCCCTCTATGGACTACACCTTC. This sequence encodes CASSLRGPSMDYTF.

This sequence joins TRBV20-1 and TRBJ2-5, with D tentatively TRBD1 or TRBD2 (7 bases each). Trimming removed 5 bases from V and 4 bases from J, with 23 bases in between. Looked up from germline, CDR1 is DFQATT and CDR2 is SNEGSKA (reference sequence). The CDR3 sequence is 16 residues long. CDR3 DNA: TGCAGTGCTGGTTGGGGGGGGGACAGTAGTGTAGAGACCCAGTACTTC. Residues: CSAGWGGDSSVETQYF.

The V call is TRBV6-1, the J call TRBJ1-5, with TRBD1 as a possible D gene (5 bases). This CDR3 is 15 amino acids long. Germline-derived CDR1 and CDR2 are MNHNS and SASEGT. Trimming took 6 bases from V and 6 from J, leaving 18 bases between them. In nucleotides, the CDR3 is TGTGCCAGCAGCACCGGGACGGAGAGGGGTCAGCCCCAGCATTTT. Translated: CASSTGTERGQPQHF.

A few counts support this clonotype. J is TRBJ2-2 and V is TRBV28, with 9 positions matching TRBD1. The V gene end was trimmed by 8 bases and the J gene end by 6 bases; junction bases not matched to a gene: 16. There are 17 residues in the CDR3. CDR1 is MDHEN, CDR2 SYDVKM, per germline. The CDR3 protein is CASGPGQGIGLAGELFF. As DNA, the CDR3 is TGTGCCAGCGGTCCGGGACAGGGAATTGGTCTAGCCGGGGAGCTGTTTTTT.

V and J are TRBV20-1 and TRBJ2-5; D gene ambiguous. The CDR3 has 14 amino acids. V shed 2 bases and J shed 2 bases, with 12 bases lying between them. Germline CDR1 is DFQATT and CDR2 is SNEGSKA (reference sequence). The CDR3 region is CSARRFFGQETQYF. The CDR3 DNA sequence: TGCAGTGCTAGAAGGTTTTTTGGTCAAGAGACCCAGTACTTC.

The chain recombines TRBV9 with TRBJ1-2; 8 positions agree with TRBD1. This CDR3 is built from 15 residues. Trimming removed 0 bases from V and 8 bases from J; junction bases left unmatched: 9. Germline CDR1 and CDR2: SGDLS and YYNGEE. CDR3 DNA: TGTGCCAGCAGCGTAGAGGCCCGGACAGGGAGGGGCTACACCTTC. Translating it yields CASSVEARTGRGYTF. Full variable domain (rest looked up from reference TRBV9 and TRBJ1-2): DSGVTQTPKHLITATGQRVTLRCSPRSGDLSVYWYQQSLDQGLQFLIQYYNGEERAKGNILERFSAQQFPDLHSELNLSSLELGDSALYFCASSVEARTGRGYTFGSGTRLTVV.

This clonotype showed up many times. The chain has TRBV15 and TRBJ1-2; D call uncertain. Germline values: CDR1 LNHNV, CDR2 YYDKDF (reference sequence). V was shortened by 2 bases and J by 8 bases, with 9 bases between the two germline ends. The CDR3 runs 12 residues. The CDR3 DNA reads as TGTGCCACCAGCAGATCTCTGACCGGCTACACCTTC. It is translated as CATSRSLTGYTF.